These 21 T cell receptor beta chains were all obtained from the same sample, sequenced in a study of regulatory T cells in long-lasting Graves disease. Through Arm-PCR of CDR3 regions and iRepertoire HTBI primers, TCR beta libraries were built. A single record per CDR3 protein comes from TCRdb applying MiXCR to the multiplex PCR reads. The sample holds around 480,000 distinct CDR3 sequences; about 16% are singletons and the top ten take roughly 25%. Time point: newly diagnosed GD, antithyroid drugs for less than 3 months. After RNA was extracted from PBMCs, the TCR library was made from it. This sample was shared with a second study, whose subject was T cells in Graves' hyperthyroidism and ophthalmopathy.

The sequencing here drew on peripheral blood mononuclear cells (PBMCs), taken at new diagnosis, from a patient treated with antithyroid drugs. The receptors stem from a woman aged 40 to 65 with Graves disease.

The rearrangement links TRBV27 to TRBJ1-5; TRBD1 might be the D (5 bases). The germline V and J ends were trimmed by 3 bases and 5 bases, with 14 bases remaining between them. The CDR3 loop spans 15 amino acids. CDR1 MNHEY and CDR2 SMNVEV come from the germline V gene (reference sequence). CDR3 in DNA: TGTGCCAGCAGTTTTAGTTCTAAAGGGGATCAGCCCCAGCATTTT. It is translated as CASSFSSKGDQPQHF.

This clonotype has ten or more counts. The chain links TRBV12-3 or TRBV12-4 to TRBJ1-3; D remains unclear. The V and J ends lost 7 bases and 3 bases respectively, with 7 bases between them. The CDR3 sequence is 12 residues long. The CDR3: CASKAGGNTIYF. The CDR3 DNA reads TGTGCCAGCAAAGCAGGTGGAAACACCATATATTTT.

This clonotype was observed a single time. A clone one base away is much larger, so this may be a read error. This chain uses TRBV28 with TRBJ1-1, with D possibly TRBD1 on 5 matching bases. From germline, CDR1 is MDHEN and CDR2 SYDVKM. There are 13 residues in the CDR3. CDR3 bases: TGTGCCAGCAGGTCGACAGCGAACACTAAAGCTTTCTTT. The encoded protein is CASRSTANTKAFF.

In the case of this clonotype: A much larger clone lies a single base off, so this may be a read error. This chain uses TRBV2 with TRBJ1-2; D uncertain. Germline V lookup: CDR1 SNHLY, CDR2 FYNNEI. The length of the CDR3 is 12 residues. In DNA form, the CDR3 reads TGTGCCAGCAGTGAACAAAACTATGGCTGCACCTTC. It translates to CASSEQNYGCTF.

This clonotype has a count of ten or more. V and J are TRBV12-3 or TRBV12-4 and TRBJ2-5, with TRBD1 as a possible D gene (6 bases). With 6 bases removed from V and 5 bases from J, the gap between germline ends came to 16 bases. This CDR3 is 14 amino acids long. The CDR3 DNA reads TGTGCCAGCAGCTTCGTGGGGGCAGGGGAGACCCAGTACTTC. Translating it yields CASSFVGAGETQYF.

The sample holds a few counts of this clonotype. The chain is built from TRBV6-5 and TRBJ1-1, with D uncertain. The V and J ends lost 0 bases and 5 bases respectively, with 7 bases between them. Germline loops: CDR1 MNHEY, CDR2 SVGAGI. The CDR3 length is 13 residues. CDR3 protein: CASSYSRETEAFF. DNA for the CDR3: TGTGCCAGCAGTTACTCGCGCGAGACTGAAGCTTTCTTT.

This clonotype was picked up many times. V usage is TRBV5-1 and J usage is TRBJ2-1, with D perhaps matching TRBD2 (6 bases). The germline V gene has CDR1 SGHRS and CDR2 YFSETQ. V lost 2 bases and J 4 bases, leaving 16 bases between the germline ends. The CDR3 contains 16 residues. CDR3 in amino acids: CASSFWEASSYNEQFF. CDR3 DNA: TGCGCCAGCAGCTTCTGGGAGGCTAGCTCATACAATGAGCAGTTCTTC.

V and J are TRBV12-3 or TRBV12-4 and TRBJ2-5, with a weak D call TRBD2 (6 bases). This CDR3 is built from 13 residues. Trimming removed 7 bases at V and 5 bases at J, with 14 bases between. The CDR3 region is CASKTGLIETQYF. In DNA form, the CDR3 reads TGTGCCAGCAAGACGGGACTGATCGAGACCCAGTACTTC.

The table lists this clonotype with many counts. This chain links TRBV7-8 with TRBJ1-5; D is perhaps TRBD1 (5 bases). The length of the CDR3 is 15 residues. The V gene's germline CDR1 is SGHVS and CDR2 FQNEAQ. Trimming removed 7 bases at V and 5 bases at J, with 18 bases between. The DNA of the CDR3 is TGTGCCAGCACCGCAAGGGAGGACACCTATCAGCCCCAGCATTTT. This sequence encodes CASTAREDTYQPQHF. Together with reference TRBV7-8 and TRBJ1-5, the CDR3 gives the full variable domain: GAGVSQSPRYKVAKRGQDVALRCDPISGHVSLFWYQQALGQGPEFLTYFQNEAQLDKSGLPSDRFFAERPEGSVSTLKIQRTQQEDSAVYLCASTAREDTYQPQHFGDGTRLSIL.

This clonotype came up a few times. The chain is built from TRBV20-1 and TRBJ2-7, with 10 bases aligning to TRBD1. CDR1 and CDR2 (germline): DFQATT, SNEGSKA (reference sequence). The CDR3 covers 12 residues. The V and J ends lost 8 bases and 3 bases, in that order; junction bases with no gene match: 4. CDR3 DNA: TGCAGTAGCGGGACAGGGGTCTACGAGCAGTACTTC. The encoded protein is CSSGTGVYEQYF.

The chain uses TRBV7-8 and TRBJ2-3; D gene unclear. Deletions cut 5 bases from V and 2 bases from J, with 17 bases between. This CDR3 spans 16 amino acids. Germline CDR1 reads SGHVS; CDR2 reads FQNEAQ. This CDR3 is CASSLLTAGSTDTQYF. In DNA form, the CDR3 reads TGTGCCAGCAGCCTACTGACCGCCGGGTCCACAGATACGCAGTATTTT.

The chain recombines TRBV19 with TRBJ2-5; 10 bases match TRBD1. This CDR3 is built from 13 residues. The V and J ends lost 7 bases and 7 bases, in that order; junction bases with no gene match: 6. Germline CDR1 LNHDA, CDR2 SQIVND (reference sequence). The CDR3 is CASTSGTGATQYF. CDR3 coding DNA: TGTGCCAGTACCTCCGGGACAGGGGCGACCCAGTACTTC. The complete variable domain, with remaining parts taken from reference TRBV19 and TRBJ2-5, reads DGGITQSPKYLFRKEGQNVTLSCEQNLNHDAMYWYRQDPGQGLRLIYYSQIVNDFQKGDIAEGYSVSREKKESFPLTVTSAQKNPTAFYLCASTSGTGATQYFGPGTRLLVL.

This clonotype appeared many times. The chain combines TRBV7-2 with TRBJ2-3; 11 nucleotides agree with TRBD1. The germline V gene encodes CDR1 SGHTA and CDR2 FQGNSA. V was clipped by 4 bases and J by 1 base; unmatched bases: 4. The CDR3 consists of 16 residues. In DNA, the CDR3 is TGTGCCAGCAGCTGGGGACAGGGGGGGGGCACAGATACGCAGTATTTT. Encoded protein: CASSWGQGGGTDTQYF.

This clonotype was observed many times. The chain links TRBV7-2 to TRBJ2-3, with D unclear. Trimming removed 3 bases at V and 4 bases at J, with 8 bases between. Germline-derived CDR1 and CDR2 are SGHTA and FQGNSA. The CDR3 length is 13 residues. DNA of the CDR3: TGTGCCAGCAGCTTCCAGTTCCCAGATACGCAGTATTTT. Protein: CASSFQFPDTQYF.

Concerning this clonotype: A far larger clone is one base from this, pointing to a likely read error. Here the CDR3 omits its conserved ending phenylalanine or tryptophan, so a read error is the likely source. The chain recombines TRBV6-2 or TRBV6-3 with TRBJ1-1; D unresolved. The CDR3 has 14 residues. Germline V gene lookup returns CDR1 MNHEY and CDR2 SVGEGT. Trimming stripped 7 bases from V and 0 bases from J, with 12 bases between. CDR3 in DNA: TGTGCCAGCACCGCGACTAGTATGAACACTGAAGCTTTCTCT. Its translation: CASTATSMNTEAFS.

This chain links TRBV12-5 with TRBJ2-1; D is ambiguous. Per the germline V gene, CDR1 is LGHNT and CDR2 is FRNRAP. The ends were cut back, 0 bases at V and 3 bases at J, with 15 bases in the middle. This CDR3 has 17 amino acids. CDR3 bases: TGTGCTAGTGGTTTGGTACTCTTGGCCAACAACTACAATGAGCAGTTCTTC. Its translation: CASGLVLLANNYNEQFF.

The chain couples TRBV20-1 to TRBJ2-7; 10 bases agree with TRBD2. The CDR3 spans 14 residues. V was pared by 6 bases and J by 1 base, with 6 bases of the junction left unmatched. The germline V gene has CDR1 DFQATT and CDR2 SNEGSKA (reference sequence). CDR3 region: CSAFSGGSSYEQYF. CDR3 in DNA: TGCAGTGCCTTTAGCGGGGGGTCGTCCTACGAGCAGTACTTC.

The CDR3, as DNA: TGTGCCAGCAGCTTGTCTCCGGGCAATCAGCCCCAGCATTTT. It encodes CASSLSPGNQPQHF. V usage is TRBV5-5 and J usage is TRBJ1-5; D is unresolved. V was clipped by 1 base and J by 2 bases, with 7 bases between them. The CDR3 is 14 residues long. Germline V gene data show CDR1 as SGHKS and CDR2 as YYEKEE (reference sequence).

Many counts were recorded for this clonotype. The chain links TRBV13 to TRBJ2-5, with D possibly TRBD1 on 5 matching bases. The CDR3 is 13 amino acids. CDR1 and CDR2 from the germline V gene are PRHDT and FYEKMQ (reference sequence). The V end was cut by 7 bases, the J end by 5 bases, with 14 bases between. The CDR3 region is CASKRAGWETQYF. The CDR3 coding sequence is TGTGCCAGCAAAAGGGCAGGGTGGGAGACCCAGTACTTC.

In its sample, this clonotype was seen many times. The V gene is TRBV4-1, the J gene TRBJ1-1, with D hard to call. V was pared by 5 bases and J by 3 bases, with 7 bases between. The length of the CDR3 is 12 residues. Germline CDR1 MGHRA, CDR2 YSYEKL. This CDR3 reads CASSLTDTEAFF. The DNA for the CDR3 is TGCGCCAGCAGCTTGACGGACACTGAAGCTTTCTTT.

The V call is TRBV10-3, the J call TRBJ1-2; D is ambiguous. CDR3 length: 16 amino acids. Germline CDR1 reads ENHRY; CDR2 reads SYGVKD. The V end lost 0 bases, the J end lost 0 bases, and 11 bases lay between the germline ends. CDR3 sequence (DNA): TGTGCCATCAGTGAGTCGAGCCCGACGTCTAACTATGGCTACACCTTC. Its translation: CAISESSPTSNYGYTF.